The present entry profiles one TCR beta chain with its context. Its target is unknown. One entry per CDR3 protein results from TCRdb running MiXCR on the 5' RACE reads. The sample lists 350,000 to 450,000 distinct CDR3 sequences, more than 20% seen once, with about 10% in the top ten. CDR3 length: 15 residues. Unmatched junction bases numbered 12, after V lost 6 bases and J lost 7 bases. This specimen comes from a study of T-cell memory formation after mild COVID-19. About the study: Largely donor-specific sequence clusters came from a couple of donors.

General study findings and limits: Confirmation was lacking for SARS-CoV-2 specificity of second-wave clones that peaked on day 37. Among clones contracting day 15 to 85, CD4/CD8 was balanced, whereas later expanders leaned CD4+. Pre-infection memory carried some responding clones, suggesting that cross-reactive memory joined.

This clonotype originated in an adult woman who had mild COVID-19 (a few samples of this study predate the infection). Cell type and time point are not known. The chain joins TRBV23-1 to TRBJ1-3, with TRBD1 identical over 7 bases. TRBV23-1 is designated an ORF whose function remains uncertain. Sequencing input: PBMCs or a T cell subset sorted from them (not recorded which). The CDR3 here is CASRNPGGTGNTIYF. As DNA, the CDR3 is TGCGCCAGCAGGAACCCAGGGGGGACGGGGAACACCATATATTTT.